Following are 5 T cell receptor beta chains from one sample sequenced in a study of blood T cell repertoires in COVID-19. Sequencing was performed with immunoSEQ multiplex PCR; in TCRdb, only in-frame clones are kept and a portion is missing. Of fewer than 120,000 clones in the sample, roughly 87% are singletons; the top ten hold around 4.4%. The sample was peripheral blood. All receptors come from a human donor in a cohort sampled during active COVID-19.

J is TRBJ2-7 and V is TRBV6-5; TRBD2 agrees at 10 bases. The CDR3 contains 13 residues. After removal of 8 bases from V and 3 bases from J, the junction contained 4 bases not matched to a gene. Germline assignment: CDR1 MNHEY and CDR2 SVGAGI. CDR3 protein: CASRRTSGYEQYF. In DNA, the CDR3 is TGTGCCAGCCGTAGGACTAGCGGCTACGAGCAGTACTTC.

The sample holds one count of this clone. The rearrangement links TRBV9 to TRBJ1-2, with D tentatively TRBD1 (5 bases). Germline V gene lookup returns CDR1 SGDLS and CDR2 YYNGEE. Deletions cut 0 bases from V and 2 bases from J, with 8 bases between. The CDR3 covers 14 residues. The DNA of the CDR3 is TGTGCCAGCAGCGTAGGACAGCAAAACTATGGCTACACCTTC. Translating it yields CASSVGQQNYGYTF.

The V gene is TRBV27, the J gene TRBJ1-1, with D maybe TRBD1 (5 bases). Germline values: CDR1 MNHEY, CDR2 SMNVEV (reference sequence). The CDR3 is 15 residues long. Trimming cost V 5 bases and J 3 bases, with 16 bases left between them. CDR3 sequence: CASSHKGSWDTEAFF. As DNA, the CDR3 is TGTGCCAGCAGTCATAAGGGGTCATGGGACACTGAAGCTTTCTTT.

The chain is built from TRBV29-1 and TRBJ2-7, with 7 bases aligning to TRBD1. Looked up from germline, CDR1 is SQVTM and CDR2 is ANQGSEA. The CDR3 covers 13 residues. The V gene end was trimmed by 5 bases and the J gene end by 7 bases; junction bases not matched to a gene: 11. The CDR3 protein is CSVLWTGFGEQYF. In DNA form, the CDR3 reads TGCAGCGTTCTCTGGACAGGTTTTGGGGAGCAGTACTTC.

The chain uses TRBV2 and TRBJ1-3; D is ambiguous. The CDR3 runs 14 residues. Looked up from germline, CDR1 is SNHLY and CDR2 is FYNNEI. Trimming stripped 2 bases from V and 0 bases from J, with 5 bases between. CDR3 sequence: CASSEHSSGNTIYF. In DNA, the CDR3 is TGTGCCAGCAGTGAACACAGCTCTGGAAACACCATATATTTT.